A single sample gave rise to the 5 T cell receptor beta chains below, sequenced in a study of shared clonotypes between healthy human individuals. CD45RO-negative, CCR7-selected cells formed the naive CD8 fraction, which excluded terminally differentiated effector memory CD45RA+ cells. The method was immunoSEQ multiplex PCR; TCRdb's version includes in-frame clones alone and lacks a portion of them. In the table there are roughly 650,000 clones, 95% to 97% of which are singletons. The sample taken for sequencing was naive CD8+ T cells sorted from blood. The source is a woman aged 25 to 39 in good health.

The chain carries TRBV6-5 and TRBJ1-1; 11 bases map to TRBD1. Trimming cost V 5 bases and J 6 bases; bases outside gene matches: 5. The CDR3 totals 14 residues. The germline CDR1 and CDR2 sequences are MNHEY and SVGAGI. The CDR3 nucleotides are TGTGCCAGCAGTCGAGGACAGGGGGCCCCTGAAGCTTTCTTT. Amino acids: CASSRGQGAPEAFF.

This sequence joins TRBV28 and TRBJ2-7; D not resolved. The germline V gene encodes CDR1 MDHEN and CDR2 SYDVKM. The CDR3 loop spans 14 amino acids. V gave up 3 bases and J gave up 6 bases, with 15 bases separating them. The CDR3 is CASSFLVQNGEQYF. The DNA for the CDR3 is TGTGCCAGCAGTTTTTTGGTACAAAACGGCGAGCAGTACTTC.

As regards this clone: This sample also contains other DNA sequences that code for the same CDR3. The V call is TRBV28, the J call TRBJ2-7, with 11 bases that match TRBD2. The V segment lost 5 bases and the J segment 2 bases; nucleotides outside the gene matches: 2. The CDR3 extends over 14 amino acids. Germline assignment: CDR1 MDHEN and CDR2 SYDVKM. CDR3 bases: TGTGCCAGCAGTCTAGCGGGAGGCACCTACGAGCAGTACTTC. Translated: CASSLAGGTYEQYF.

V gene TRBV28 combines with J gene TRBJ1-2; D uncertain. The CDR3 has 11 residues. Germline CDR1 reads MDHEN; CDR2 reads SYDVKM. Trimming left V 6 bases short and J 8 bases short, with 10 bases between. The CDR3 coding sequence is TGTGCCAGCAGCTCCCTATACGGCTACACCTTC. Amino acids: CASSSLYGYTF.

V gene TRBV11-3 combines with J gene TRBJ2-5, with unresolved D. The CDR3 totals 14 residues. The ends were cut back, 5 bases at V and 2 bases at J, with 12 bases in the middle. The germline V gene encodes CDR1 SGHNT and CDR2 YENEEA. CDR3 amino acids: CASSSDEEQETQYF. The CDR3 nucleotides are TGTGCCAGCAGCAGTGACGAAGAACAAGAGACCCAGTACTTC.